The T cell receptor beta chain described here comes from a study of memory CD4+ T cells and cytomegalovirus serostatus. This table comes from immunoSEQ multiplex PCR, and its TCRdb copy is limited to in-frame clones, with some not included. Found here are some 57,000 clones, 70% to 80% of them singletons; the top ten hold more than 0.75%. The V gene's germline CDR1 is SGDLS and CDR2 YYNGEE. The CDR3 covers 14 residues. J gave up 4 bases and V 1 base, and 5 bases lay outside the gene matches. Single viable CD3+CD4+CD8-CD45RO+ cells were sorted as the memory CD4+ T cells. The sequence was collected from an adult in good health and CMV-seronegative. The chain links TRBV9 to TRBJ2-7, with 7 positions matching TRBD2. Sequenced input: memory CD4+ T cells from blood. DNA for the CDR3: TGTGCCAGCAGCGTACTAGCGGATAAATACGAGCAGTACTTC. This sequence encodes CASSVLADKYEQYF. Together with reference TRBV9 and TRBJ2-7, the CDR3 gives the full variable domain: DSGVTQTPKHLITATGQRVTLRCSPRSGDLSVYWYQQSLDQGLQFLIQYYNGEERAKGNILERFSAQQFPDLHSELNLSSLELGDSALYFCASSVLADKYEQYFGPGTRLTVT.